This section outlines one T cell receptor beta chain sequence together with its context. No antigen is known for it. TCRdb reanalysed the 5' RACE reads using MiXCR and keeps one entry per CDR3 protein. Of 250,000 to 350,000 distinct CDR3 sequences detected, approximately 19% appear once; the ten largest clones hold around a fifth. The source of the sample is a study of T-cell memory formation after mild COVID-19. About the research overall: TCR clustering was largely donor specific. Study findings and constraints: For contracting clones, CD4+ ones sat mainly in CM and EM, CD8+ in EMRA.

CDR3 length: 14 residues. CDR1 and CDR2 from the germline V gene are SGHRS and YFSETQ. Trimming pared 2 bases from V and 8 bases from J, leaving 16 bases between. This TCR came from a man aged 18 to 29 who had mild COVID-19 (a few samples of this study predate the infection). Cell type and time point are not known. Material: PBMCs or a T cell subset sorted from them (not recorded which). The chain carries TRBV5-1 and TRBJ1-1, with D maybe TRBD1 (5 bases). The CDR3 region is CASSLSGALPEAFF. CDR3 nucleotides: TGCGCCAGCAGCTTATCCGGGGCCTTGCCCGAAGCTTTCTTT.